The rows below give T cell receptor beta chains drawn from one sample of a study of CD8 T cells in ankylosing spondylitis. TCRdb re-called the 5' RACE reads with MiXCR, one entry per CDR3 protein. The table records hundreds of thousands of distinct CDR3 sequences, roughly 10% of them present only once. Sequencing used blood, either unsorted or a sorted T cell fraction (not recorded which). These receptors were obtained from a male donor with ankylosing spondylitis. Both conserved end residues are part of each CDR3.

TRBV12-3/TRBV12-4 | CASSLSAYSNQPQHF
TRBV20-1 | CSGTGGDYGYTF
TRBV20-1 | CSARGLFSYEQYF
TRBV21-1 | CASSAGTAEGNQPQHF
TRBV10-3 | CAISESVTQGGNTDTQYF
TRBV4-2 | CASSQDLGGEAFF
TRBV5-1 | CASSLWRGMDYGYTF
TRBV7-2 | CASSPNPLLGRAGELFF
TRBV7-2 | CASSLKTGAGQPQHF
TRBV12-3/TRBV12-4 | CASSFRRNTQYF
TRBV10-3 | CAIRQGDTEAFF
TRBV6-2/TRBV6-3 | CASSYRDGHGYTF
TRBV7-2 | CASSSVTSRPTEAFF
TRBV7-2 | CASRQEVEQYF
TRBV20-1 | CSAKRPSGLSYNEQFF
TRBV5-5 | CASSFGLNQETQYF
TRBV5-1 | CASSFGRGEGLFF
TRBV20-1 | CSARKADSYNEQFF
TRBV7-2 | CASSLVTGGNTIYF
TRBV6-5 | CASGTLTYEQYF
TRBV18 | CASSPLAGSSYNEQFF
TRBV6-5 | CASSYSFLETEAFF
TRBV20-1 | CSALGRSNDTYGYTF
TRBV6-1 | CASRQILASYEQYF
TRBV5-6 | CASSWTGGTYEQYF
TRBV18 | CASSPRIGQGAGELFF
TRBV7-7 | CASSTSGGNYNEQFF
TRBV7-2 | CASSPVASGDTQYF
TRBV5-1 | CASSLAGISSAFF
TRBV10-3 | CAISGLAGANEQFF
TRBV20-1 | CSALQVYEQYF
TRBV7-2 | CASNLRSGNSPLHF
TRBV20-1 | CSASSIRNSPLHF
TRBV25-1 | CASSPQTAGGRTEAFF
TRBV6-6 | CASAVGGPGIQYF
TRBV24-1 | CATSDPAPRSHNEQFF
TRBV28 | CASGDVGYEQYF
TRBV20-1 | CSASYRAFNYGYTF
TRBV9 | CASSVGASAGGANVLTF